This T cell receptor (beta chain) was observed in a study of blood T cell repertoires in COVID-19. With 3 bases clipped from V and 4 bases from J, the junction kept 10 bases outside the gene matches. This CDR3 has 17 amino acids. In germline, CDR1 is SGHRS, CDR2 YFSETQ. Profiled with immunoSEQ multiplex PCR; TCRdb holds only in-frame clones, not every one. The profile shows about 210,000 clones, around four fifths of them singletons. This clonotype was sampled from a woman aged 40 to 49 with active or convalescent COVID-19. Sequencing was done on a sample of peripheral blood. The chain has TRBV5-1 and TRBJ2-5, with 12 bases matching TRBD2. CDR3: CASSSQSSSGRAETQYF. The CDR3, as DNA: TGCGCCAGCAGCTCCCAGTCCTCTAGCGGGAGGGCAGAGACCCAGTACTTC. Together with reference TRBV5-1 and TRBJ2-5, the CDR3 gives the full variable domain: KAGVTQTPRYLIKTRGQQVTLSCSPISGHRSVSWYQQTPGQGLQFLFEYFSETQRNKGNFPGRFSGRQFSNSRSEMNVSTLELGDSALYLCASSSQSSSGRAETQYFGPGTRLLVL.